This TCR beta chain was identified in a study of shared clonotypes between healthy human individuals. Study-wide points: Sharing of clonotypes among donors was expected to vary with sequencing depth.

The CDR3 spans 15 residues. The V gene end was trimmed by 5 bases and the J gene end by 7 bases; junction bases not matched to a gene: 8. The germline gives CDR1 LNHDA, CDR2 SQIVND (reference sequence). Genomic DNA per cell subset filled all wells of several immunoSEQ plates. Each PCR replicate from the sorted subsets contained roughly 210 ng DNA, which is about 31,000 T cell genomes. Some clones are missing from TCRdb's copy, which holds only in-frame ones; the method was immunoSEQ multiplex PCR. The sample holds more than 2 million clones, nearly 97% seen once. Details on this clone: Its antigen is still unknown.

Sequenced input: naive CD4+ T cells sorted from blood. Indicated subset: CD45RA+ positively selected. The rearrangement uses TRBV19 and TRBJ1-6; 7 positions agree with TRBD1. The TCR comes from a man between 18 and 35 years old in good health. CDR3 coding DNA: TGTGCCAGTAGTCCTCCCGGGACAGAAAATTCACCCCTCCACTTT. Encoded protein: CASSPPGTENSPLHF.